The 15 T cell receptor beta chains given below trace back to one sample, sequenced in a study of OX40 agonist ivuxolimab in advanced cancers. Generated by immunoSEQ multiplex PCR, the TCRdb table keeps only in-frame clones and is missing some. Of about 19,000 clones listed, around four fifths were seen once; the top ten hold about 33%. This sample comprised CD4+ or CD8+ T cells sorted from blood, obtained in a trial of the OX40 agonist ivuxolimab. These receptors were obtained from an adult with an advanced solid tumor such as melanoma, head and neck, liver or kidney cancer.

This CDR3 reads CASSLGAVDTQYF. The CDR3 DNA reads TGTGCCAGCAGCTTAGGGGCAGTAGATACGCAGTATTTT. The chain is built from TRBV7-7 and TRBJ2-3; D is unclear. CDR3 length equals 13 residues. Trimming stripped 1 base from V and 5 bases from J, with 7 bases between. CDR1 is SSHAT, CDR2 FNYEAQ, per germline (reference sequence).

This rearrangement joins TRBV27 to TRBJ2-7; D may be TRBD1 or TRBD2 (5 bases each). V was shortened by 2 bases and J by 5 bases, with 19 bases between the two germline ends. Per the germline V gene, CDR1 is MNHEY and CDR2 is SMNVEV (reference sequence). There are 16 residues in the CDR3. In nucleotides, the CDR3 is TGTGCCAGCAGTTTAAGCGGACAAGAGCCCGCGAACGAGCAGTACTTC. It encodes CASSLSGQEPANEQYF.

V is TRBV5-8 and J is TRBJ2-1; TRBD1 agrees at 10 bases. Germline lookup yields CDR1 SGHTS and CDR2 YDEGEE. CDR3 size: 16 residues. V was pared by 0 bases and J by 6 bases, with 6 bases of the junction left unmatched. The CDR3 region has the DNA TGTGCCAGCAGCTTGGTCCCGACAGGGGGCGTCAATGAGCAGTTCTTC. This codes for CASSLVPTGGVNEQFF.

The chain uses TRBV19 and TRBJ2-5; 7 bases align to TRBD2. The germline CDR1 and CDR2 sequences are LNHDA and SQIVND (reference sequence). Germline trimming cut 9 bases from V and 4 bases from J; bases unmatched to any gene: 11. The CDR3 consists of 14 residues. DNA for the CDR3: TGTGCCAGCGAGGGAGGGCCAGCGGGAGAGACCCAGTACTTC. Protein product: CASEGGPAGETQYF. The full variable domain, its missing parts supplied by reference TRBV19 and TRBJ2-5, is DGGITQSPKYLFRKEGQNVTLSCEQNLNHDAMYWYRQDPGQGLRLIYYSQIVNDFQKGDIAEGYSVSREKKESFPLTVTSAQKNPTAFYLCASEGGPAGETQYFGPGTRLLVL.

V is TRBV7-2 and J is TRBJ2-1, with TRBD2 matching over 8 bases. Germline CDR1 and CDR2: SGHTA and FQGNSA. Trimming took 5 bases from V and 14 from J; bases not matched to a gene: 8. This CDR3 region has 12 residues. Here the CDR3 DNA reads TGTGCCAGCAGCCGACCCGGACTAGCAAAGTTCTTC. This sequence encodes CASSRPGLAKFF.

This clone came up a few times. V is TRBV11-3 and J is TRBJ2-2; the match to TRBD1 covers 8 bases. Germline V gene data show CDR1 as SGHNT and CDR2 as YENEEA. The CDR3 length is 14 residues. Trimming at V came to 2 bases and at J to 4 bases, leaving 0 bases not matched to a gene. The CDR3: CASSLTGGTGELFF. CDR3 bases: TGTGCCAGCAGCTTAACAGGGGGCACCGGGGAGCTGTTTTTT.

The chain uses TRBV19 and TRBJ1-1; 7 positions match TRBD1. V lost 4 bases, J lost 4 bases, and 9 bases stayed unmatched. Germline loops: CDR1 LNHDA, CDR2 SQIVND (reference sequence). The CDR3 loop spans 15 amino acids. The CDR3 spells CASSRRGRSGTEAFF. The CDR3, as DNA: TGTGCCAGTAGTAGGAGGGGGCGGTCGGGCACTGAAGCTTTCTTT. The complete variable domain, with remaining parts taken from reference TRBV19 and TRBJ1-1, reads DGGITQSPKYLFRKEGQNVTLSCEQNLNHDAMYWYRQDPGQGLRLIYYSQIVNDFQKGDIAEGYSVSREKKESFPLTVTSAQKNPTAFYLCASSRRGRSGTEAFFGQGTRLTVV.

The rearrangement uses TRBV6-5 and TRBJ2-1; 9 bases agree with TRBD1. The CDR3 runs 15 residues. Germline V CDR1 and CDR2: MNHEY, SVGAGI. Trimming at V came to 2 bases and at J to 5 bases, leaving 4 bases not matched to a gene. The CDR3 spells CASSYTGTGNNEQFF. The CDR3 DNA reads as TGTGCCAGCAGTTACACGGGGACAGGGAACAATGAGCAGTTCTTC.

The rearrangement joins TRBV15 to TRBJ1-3; the D is unclear. The CDR3 loop spans 14 amino acids. The germline V gene encodes CDR1 LNHNV and CDR2 YYDKDF (reference sequence). CDR3 DNA sequence: TGTGCTACTTCCCCCGAAATTTCTGGAAACACCATATATTTT. This translates into CATSPEISGNTIYF.

The table lists this clone with a count of one. The CDR3 reads CASSLSPATYGYTF. The CDR3 DNA follows: TGTGCCAGCAGTTTATCCCCAGCTACTTATGGCTACACCTTC. The chain joins TRBV27 to TRBJ1-2; D not resolved. CDR1 and CDR2 from the germline V gene are MNHEY and SMNVEV (reference sequence). This CDR3 comprises 14 residues. V was pared by 0 bases and J by 5 bases, with 10 bases between.

This clone occurred a few times. The J gene is TRBJ1-5, the V gene TRBV19; D might be TRBD1 (6 bases). With 5 bases removed from V and 5 bases from J, the gap between germline ends came to 13 bases. This CDR3 contains 14 residues. Germline V gene sequence: CDR1 LNHDA, CDR2 SQIVND (reference sequence). The CDR3 DNA sequence: TGTGCCAGTAGTCCCTACAGGGATGATCAGCCCCAGCATTTT. This codes for CASSPYRDDQPQHF.

The V call is TRBV7-9, the J call TRBJ2-4; D perhaps matches TRBD1 (5 bases). CDR1 is SEHNR and CDR2 is FQNEAQ in the germline V gene (reference sequence). The CDR3 contains 15 residues. V was cut by 0 bases and J by 7 bases, with 13 bases left in between. The CDR3 protein is CASSLAVGDGNIQYF. CDR3 DNA sequence: TGTGCCAGCAGCTTAGCAGTAGGGGATGGGAACATTCAGTACTTC.

The chain joins TRBV5-5 to TRBJ2-1; 7 bases map to TRBD1. CDR1 SGHKS and CDR2 YYEKEE come from the germline V gene (reference sequence). The CDR3 loop spans 15 amino acids. Unmatched junction bases numbered 9, after V lost 3 bases and J lost 6 bases. CDR3 amino acids: CASSSWAQGSNEQFF. CDR3 DNA: TGTGCCAGCAGCTCGTGGGCACAGGGGAGCAATGAGCAGTTCTTC.

The gene calls are TRBV14 and TRBJ2-1; 10 positions agree with TRBD1. The germline gives CDR1 SGHDN, CDR2 FVKESK. The trim removed 3 bases at V and 4 bases at J, leaving 6 bases unmatched. The CDR3 has 16 amino acids. CDR3 nucleotides: TGTGCCAGCAGCCACACCGGGACAGGGGAATACAATGAGCAGTTCTTC. Its protein is CASSHTGTGEYNEQFF.

The rearrangement uses TRBV28 and TRBJ2-2; TRBD2 might be the D (6 bases). The CDR3 contains 15 residues. V lost 2 bases, J lost 6 bases, and 13 bases lay in between. Germline V lookup: CDR1 MDHEN, CDR2 SYDVKM. In nucleotides, the CDR3 is TGTGCCAGCAGTTTAGGGACCGGAGGGGCCGGGGAGCTGTTTTTT. Protein: CASSLGTGGAGELFF.